This T cell receptor (beta chain) emerged from a study of CD8 T cells in Susac syndrome. The CDR3 has 16 amino acids. Germline-derived CDR1 and CDR2 are SGHRS and YFSETQ. Germline trimming cut 4 bases from V and 6 bases from J; bases unmatched to any gene: 14. Roughly 0.45 to 1 ug RNA was reverse transcribed with random hexamers. Via MiXCR, TCRdb re-called the immunoSEQ multiplex PCR reads, giving one row per CDR3 protein. The data show approximately 100,000 distinct CDR3 sequences, roughly 90% seen once. The receptor's source is a human donor in good health. The sample was CD8+ T cells from PBMCs. This chain links TRBV5-1 with TRBJ2-3, with 7 bases that match TRBD2. CDR3 in amino acids: CASSLDLLGGGDTQYF. DNA for the CDR3: TGCGCCAGCAGCCTCGATCTCCTTGGGGGGGGTGATACGCAGTATTTT.